These 21 T cell receptor beta chains came from one sample sequenced in a study of vaccination and CD4 T cells after COVID-19 (dated by TCRdb to between 2022 and 2023). This sample's treatment or condition label indicates: roughly 11-day PBMC culture with coronavirus spike peptide pools or control peptides (ViraFEST assay). Library generation was performed with PCR. Sequencing was carried out with an Illumina iSeq 100. DNA from cultured CD4+ T cells underwent TCR sequencing with the Oncomine TCR Beta short-read assay at the Johns Hopkins FTIC core. The raw public data were reprocessed by TCRdb itself: fastp quality trimming at Q25, MiXCR clonotype calling, in-frame beta chains only. Duplicate CDR3 protein sequences are folded into a single record with the most common DNA and genes. This sample has about 15,000 distinct CDR3 sequences in its table, and 52% of those were observed once. The ten most abundant clones make up approximately 7.3% of the sample.

The antigens these receptors bind are not known. What was sequenced was CD4+ T cells from blood, cultured in vitro. The origin of the receptors is a human donor who had recovered from COVID-19.

The chain joins TRBV18 to TRBJ2-2; possibly TRBD1 for D (6 bases). With 2 bases removed from V and 1 base from J, the gap between germline ends came to 8 bases. Looked up from germline, CDR1 is KGHSH and CDR2 is LQKENI. The CDR3 is 15 amino acids. CDR3 in DNA: TGTGCCAGCTCACCAAACAGGGAGAACACCGGGGAGCTGTTTTTT. It codes for CASSPNRENTGELFF. Full variable domain (rest looked up from reference TRBV18 and TRBJ2-2): NAGVMQNPRHLVRRRGQEARLRCSPMKGHSHVYWYRQLPEEGLKFMVYLQKENIIDESGMPKERFSAEFPKEGPSILRIQQVVRGDSAAYFCASSPNRENTGELFFGEGSRLTVL.

J is TRBJ1-5 and V is TRBV6-2 or TRBV6-3; 10 nucleotides line up with TRBD1. The CDR3 totals 20 residues. Trimming took 0 bases from V and 3 from J; bases not matched to a gene: 14. Germline CDR1 MNHEY, CDR2 SVGEGT. The DNA of the CDR3 is TGTGCCAGCAGTTACTCGAGGAAGACAGGGGGCACCCACAACAATCAGCCCCAGCATTTT. The encoded protein is CASSYSRKTGGTHNNQPQHF.

The chain links TRBV27 to TRBJ2-1, with TRBD1 identical over 11 bases. The CDR3 totals 15 residues. V lost 5 bases to trimming and J lost 7 bases; unmatched junction nucleotides: 7. The germline CDR1 and CDR2 sequences are MNHEY and SMNVEV (reference sequence). The CDR3 DNA is TGTGCCAGCAGTCAGGACAGGGGGCTATGGAATGAGCAGTTCTTC. Residues: CASSQDRGLWNEQFF.

The chain is built from TRBV6-1 and TRBJ2-3, with 7 bases fitting TRBD1. Germline CDR1 and CDR2: MNHNS and SASEGT. Trimming removed 3 bases from V and 3 bases from J; junction bases left unmatched: 9. The CDR3 is 16 residues long. This CDR3 is CASSDGRDRNTDTQYF. CDR3 bases: TGTGCCAGCAGTGACGGCCGGGACAGAAATACAGATACGCAGTATTTT.

The chain recombines TRBV2 with TRBJ1-4, with TRBD1 identical over 9 bases. This CDR3 has 15 amino acids. Per germline, CDR1 SNHLY and CDR2 FYNNEI. V shed 7 bases and J 13 bases; nucleotides not matched to a gene: 16. The CDR3 coding sequence is TGTGCCAGCACGAGGGAGGGACAGGGAGGGTTTGCACTGTTTTTT. It specifies CASTREGQGGFALFF.

This sequence joins TRBV7-9 and TRBJ2-2, with D possibly called TRBD1 or TRBD2 (5 bases each). The ends were cut back, 2 bases at V and 0 bases at J, with 7 bases in the middle. Germline assignment: CDR1 SEHNR and CDR2 FQNEAQ (reference sequence). There are 15 residues in the CDR3. CDR3 loop: CASSLWGPNTGELFF. The CDR3 DNA follows: TGTGCCAGCAGCTTATGGGGACCGAACACCGGGGAGCTGTTTTTT.

V and J are TRBV7-9 and TRBJ1-2; no clear D. Trimming took 5 bases from V and 8 from J, leaving 15 bases between them. CDR1 is SEHNR and CDR2 is FQNEAQ in the germline V gene (reference sequence). This CDR3 spans 13 amino acids. The CDR3 protein is CASSGIRHGGYTF. CDR3 coding DNA: TGTGCCAGCAGCGGGATTAGACACGGAGGCTACACCTTC. Full variable domain (remainder filled in from reference TRBV7-9 and TRBJ1-2): DTGVSQNPRHKITKRGQNVTFRCDPISEHNRLYWYRQTLGQGPEFLTYFQNEAQLEKSRLLSDRFSAERPKGSFSTLEIQRTEQGDSAMYLCASSGIRHGGYTFGSGTRLTVV.

The chain carries TRBV14 and TRBJ1-2, with 10 positions matching TRBD1. Losses at the gene ends were 2 bases for V and 7 bases for J; bases not matched to a gene: 10. CDR1 is SGHDN, CDR2 FVKESK, per germline. The CDR3 has 16 residues. CDR3 protein: CASSQQPGTGVGGYTF. The CDR3 nucleotides are TGTGCCAGCAGCCAACAACCCGGGACAGGGGTTGGTGGCTACACCTTC.

The chain uses TRBV25-1 and TRBJ1-5; 10 bases are shared with TRBD1. With V trimmed by 6 bases and J by 5 bases, 1 base remained unmatched. The CDR3 runs 13 residues. CDR1 and CDR2 from the germline V gene are MGHDK and SYGVNS. CDR3 nucleotides: TGTGCCAGCAGAGGGACAGGGGATCAGCCCCAGCATTTT. Its protein product is CASRGTGDQPQHF.

This clonotype was counted a few times. The rearrangement joins TRBV10-1 to TRBJ1-2; TRBD1 matches 9 bases. With V trimmed by 5 bases and J by 6 bases, 4 bases remained unmatched. Germline V gene lookup returns CDR1 WNHNN and CDR2 SYGVQD (reference sequence). The CDR3 has 13 residues. The CDR3 region is CASSPDRGHGYTF. CDR3 coding DNA: TGCGCCAGCAGTCCGGACAGGGGACATGGCTACACCTTC.

In this sample, this clonotype turned up a few times. This sequence joins TRBV28 and TRBJ1-3; TRBD1 aligns across 9 bases. V lost 6 bases and J lost 5; bases outside the gene matches: 5. CDR3 size: 14 residues. The germline gives CDR1 MDHEN, CDR2 SYDVKM. The CDR3 DNA sequence: TGTGCCAGCAGCCCCGGACAGGGGCGAAACACCATATATTTT. It is translated as CASSPGQGRNTIYF.

This clonotype showed up just a few times. The chain uses TRBV20-1 and TRBJ1-1; no firm D call. V dropped 0 bases and J dropped 3 bases, with 11 bases sitting between them. CDR1 and CDR2 (germline): DFQATT, SNEGSKA (reference sequence). This CDR3 contains 14 residues. The CDR3 coding sequence is TGCAGTGCTAGAGATAGGGCAGCCGACACTGAAGCTTTCTTT. Translation: CSARDRAADTEAFF.

The chain employs TRBV20-1 and TRBJ2-3; D is undetermined. This CDR3 spans 12 amino acids. The germline CDR1 and CDR2 sequences are DFQATT and SNEGSKA (reference sequence). The V gene lost 3 bases and the J gene lost 5 bases, with 9 bases spanning the gap. The CDR3 nucleotides are TGCAGTGCTAGGGGAAGTGGAGATACGCAGTATTTT. It specifies CSARGSGDTQYF.

J is TRBJ1-2 and V is TRBV6-1, with D perhaps TRBD1 (5 bases). V was trimmed by 1 base and J by 3 bases, leaving 12 bases between them. The germline V gene encodes CDR1 MNHNS and CDR2 SASEGT. This CDR3 comprises 15 residues. DNA for the CDR3: TGTGCCAGCAGTGAAGAGGCAGGGTGGGACTATGGCTACACCTTC. Translation: CASSEEAGWDYGYTF.

This chain uses TRBV5-4 with TRBJ1-2, with a tentative D call TRBD1 (5 bases). Germline CDR1 SGHNT, CDR2 YYREEE (reference sequence). Trimming left V 0 bases short and J 4 bases short, with 16 bases between. The CDR3 contains 16 residues. CDR3 nucleotides: TGTGCCAGCAGCTTGGCCAGCAGGGTAGCTATCTATGGCTACACCTTC. Encoded protein: CASSLASRVAIYGYTF.

This clonotype was seen a single time. Its ends do not fully match the called genes, so a read error is possible. Here the CDR3 DNA reads TGCGCCAGCAGCCGCAACATGGCAAACACTGAAGCTTTCTTT. Translation gives CASSRNMANTEAFF. The gene calls are TRBV7-2 and TRBJ1-1; D not resolved. Germline V gene lookup returns CDR1 SGHTA and CDR2 FQGNSA. The CDR3 loop spans 14 amino acids.

This chain links TRBV20-1 with TRBJ2-3; 8 nucleotides line up with TRBD2. Per the germline V gene, CDR1 is DFQATT and CDR2 is SNEGSKA (reference sequence). Germline trimming cut 0 bases from V and 6 bases from J; bases unmatched to any gene: 2. The CDR3 loop spans 13 amino acids. This CDR3 is CSARDPGGDTQYF. The DNA of the CDR3 is TGCAGTGCTAGAGACCCGGGGGGGGATACGCAGTATTTT.

This clonotype was seen a handful of times. The V and J genes are TRBV5-1 and TRBJ1-6, with D tentatively TRBD1 (5 bases). Germline CDR1 SGHRS, CDR2 YFSETQ. Trimming left V 3 bases short and J 8 bases short, with 12 bases between. The CDR3 contains 14 residues. The CDR3 loop reads CASSSRGEHSPLHF. In nucleotides, the CDR3 is TGCGCCAGCAGCTCGCGGGGGGAGCATTCACCCCTCCACTTT.

This clonotype was detected only a few times. The chain joins TRBV20-1 to TRBJ2-2; D is possibly TRBD2 (6 bases). Germline V CDR1 and CDR2: DFQATT, SNEGSKA (reference sequence). The CDR3 sequence is 13 residues long. The V end was cut by 4 bases, the J end by 3 bases, with 9 bases between. The CDR3 loop reads CSAKQRDTGELFF. CDR3 coding DNA: TGCAGTGCTAAACAGCGGGACACCGGGGAGCTGTTTTTT.

This clonotype was seen a handful of times. This rearrangement joins TRBV12-3 or TRBV12-4 to TRBJ1-5; the match to TRBD1 covers 9 bases. The CDR3 runs to 15 residues. V shed 5 bases and J 4 bases; nucleotides not matched to a gene: 6. CDR3 residues: CASSRTGGENQPQHF. CDR3 DNA sequence: TGTGCCAGCAGTAGAACAGGGGGCGAGAATCAGCCCCAGCATTTT.

The V and J genes are TRBV28 and TRBJ2-3; 8 nucleotides align to TRBD1. V shed 5 bases, J shed 1 base, and the junction held 8 bases outside the gene matches. Germline V gene lookup returns CDR1 MDHEN and CDR2 SYDVKM. This CDR3 has 16 amino acids. CDR3 in DNA: TGTGCCAGCAGTCGACTGACAGGGGTGGGCACAGATACGCAGTATTTT. It is translated as CASSRLTGVGTDTQYF.